The clone carrying this T cell receptor (beta chain) was counted once. V lost 3 bases, J lost 2 bases, and 9 bases lay in between. CDR3 size: 13 residues. Germline CDR1 and CDR2: SQVTM and ANQGSEA. The entry originates in a study of blood T cell dynamics during melanoma immunotherapy. TCRdb's copy holds only in-frame clones and misses some; the assay was immunoSEQ multiplex PCR. In the table there are some 25,000 clones, around nine tenths of which are singletons. Sample time point: pre-treatment baseline. Blood was drawn before treatment and at week 3 after checkpoint blockade. Apart from a couple of fast progressors, RECIST 1.1 response was judged 12 weeks post-infusion. Patients had no prior systemic cancer treatment, immunosuppressants or other active cancers.

Sequenced material: blood, taken from a patient treated with checkpoint blockade. The rearrangement uses TRBV29-1 and TRBJ2-3; maybe TRBD2 (6 bases). The sequence was obtained from a human donor with melanoma. The CDR3 protein is CSVEGGPTDTQYF. CDR3 nucleotides: TGCAGCGTTGAGGGGGGACCCACAGATACGCAGTATTTT.